The 15 T cell receptor beta chains given below trace back to one sample, sequenced in a study of T cell changes during pregnancy in multiple sclerosis. Only in-frame clones appear in the TCRdb table, and some are missing; sequencing was by immunoSEQ multiplex PCR. The sample includes about 92,000 clones, 85% to 95% seen only once; the top ten take 3.5% to 4.5%. Sequenced material: peripheral blood, taken in the first trimester of pregnancy. The source of these receptors is a female donor with multiple sclerosis, enrolled in a pregnancy study.

The chain carries TRBV4-1 and TRBJ2-1, with D perhaps matching TRBD2 (5 bases). The germline CDR1 and CDR2 sequences are MGHRA and YSYEKL. The CDR3 totals 16 residues. Trimming took off 0 bases at V and 0 bases at J, with 9 bases between the two ends. The CDR3 loop is CASSQEPGSSYNEQFF. DNA for the CDR3: TGCGCCAGCAGCCAAGAACCGGGGAGCTCCTACAATGAGCAGTTCTTC.

This chain links TRBV4-2 with TRBJ1-1, with a weak D call TRBD1 (5 bases). This CDR3 region has 15 residues. Trimming left V 6 bases short and J 1 base short, with 15 bases between. Germline CDR1 and CDR2: LGHNA and YNFKEQ. The CDR3 coding sequence is TGTGCCAGCAGTCTCGGGGGGGGGTCGAACACTGAAGCTTTCTTT. This codes for CASSLGGGSNTEAFF.

This chain links TRBV5-5 with TRBJ1-1; TRBD1 agrees at 7 bases. V shed 1 base and J 1 base; nucleotides not matched to a gene: 4. The CDR3 runs to 15 residues. CDR1 is SGHKS and CDR2 is YYEKEE in the germline V gene (reference sequence). CDR3 in amino acids: CASSLTGAPNTEAFF. The CDR3, as DNA: TGTGCCAGCAGCTTGACAGGGGCGCCGAACACTGAAGCTTTCTTT.

V is TRBV2 and J is TRBJ2-1, with TRBD2 identical over 7 bases. The CDR3 extends over 15 amino acids. Germline V gives CDR1 SNHLY, CDR2 FYNNEI. The trim removed 11 bases at V and 0 bases at J, leaving 10 bases unmatched. The CDR3 DNA reads as TGTGCCCTTAACGCGGGGGAGAGCTCCTACAATGAGCAGTTCTTC. Protein product: CALNAGESSYNEQFF. Full variable domain (missing parts from reference TRBV2 and TRBJ2-1): EPEVTQTPSHQVTQMGQEVILRCVPISNHLYFYWYRQILGQKVEFLVSFYNNEISEKSEIFDDQFSVERPDGSNFTLKIRSTKLEDSAMYFCALNAGESSYNEQFFGPGTRLTVL.

The V and J genes are TRBV13 and TRBJ2-3; D is ambiguous. Germline V lookup: CDR1 PRHDT, CDR2 FYEKMQ (reference sequence). The V gene lost 4 bases and the J gene lost 6 bases, with 11 bases spanning the gap. The CDR3 consists of 13 residues. As DNA, the CDR3 is TGTGCCAGCAGCTACCCTAGTCTTGATACGCAGTATTTT. Translated, it gives CASSYPSLDTQYF.

V and J are TRBV10-2 and TRBJ2-7, with TRBD2 matching over 11 bases. Trimming at V came to 6 bases and at J to 7 bases, leaving 11 bases not matched to a gene. Germline CDR1 is WSHSY and CDR2 is SAAADI. This CDR3 is built from 15 residues. For the CDR3, the DNA is TGCGCCAGCAGCGCCCCTAGCGGGGGGATTGGTGAGCAGTACTTC. Residues: CASSAPSGGIGEQYF.

The genes are TRBV19 and TRBJ2-7; possible D gene TRBD1, 6 bases. V was cut by 6 bases and J by 7 bases, with 16 bases left in between. The CDR3 has 13 amino acids. Germline V gene lookup returns CDR1 LNHDA and CDR2 SQIVND (reference sequence). The CDR3 here is CASSGLGAWEQYF. The DNA for the CDR3 is TGTGCCAGTAGCGGACTGGGGGCCTGGGAGCAGTACTTC.

The CDR3 region has the DNA TGTGCCAGCAGCTTAGCGCTTGGTCCTACGAGCACAGATACGCAGTATTTT. Its translation is CASSLALGPTSTDTQYF. The V and J genes are TRBV7-9 and TRBJ2-3; no clear D gene. The germline V gene has CDR1 SEHNR and CDR2 FQNEAQ (reference sequence). V lost 0 bases and J lost 0, with 13 bases in between. The CDR3 contains 17 residues.

The CDR3 sequence: CATSTHWGGVASGEQFF. Written as DNA, the CDR3 is TGTGCCACCAGCACCCACTGGGGGGGGGTCGCTTCGGGGGAGCAGTTCTTC. V usage is TRBV15 and J usage is TRBJ2-1; TRBD2 matches at 7 bases. V trimming: 4 bases; J trimming: 10 bases; junction bases outside the gene matches: 19. Germline V lookup: CDR1 LNHNV, CDR2 YYDKDF (reference sequence). This CDR3 spans 17 amino acids.

The chain joins TRBV11-2 to TRBJ2-1, with D maybe TRBD2 (7 bases). Trimming stripped 2 bases from V and 3 bases from J, with 17 bases between. Germline CDR1 SGHAT, CDR2 FQNNGV. This CDR3 is built from 17 residues. CDR3 in amino acids: CASSLRLVGGLYNEQFF. In DNA, the CDR3 is TGTGCCAGCAGCTTAAGGCTTGTCGGGGGGCTCTACAATGAGCAGTTCTTC.

The genes are TRBV11-2 and TRBJ2-1; tentative D call: TRBD2 (5 bases). Per the germline V gene, CDR1 is SGHAT and CDR2 is FQNNGV. V was clipped by 5 bases and J by 6 bases, with 11 bases between them. The CDR3 has 13 residues. The CDR3 protein is CASSTGDLNEQFF. The CDR3 nucleotides are TGTGCCAGCAGCACCGGGGATCTCAATGAGCAGTTCTTC.

CDR3 sequence reads: CSVQGWKETQYF. The CDR3 DNA follows: TGCAGCGTTCAGGGGTGGAAAGAGACCCAGTACTTC. J is TRBJ2-5 and V is TRBV29-1, with D perhaps TRBD1 (6 bases). Germline V gives CDR1 SQVTM, CDR2 ANQGSEA. The CDR3 is 12 amino acids. Trimming cost V 5 bases and J 3 bases, with 10 bases left between them. Full variable domain (outside the CDR3, taken from reference TRBV29-1 and TRBJ2-5): SAVISQKPSRDICQRGTSLTIQCQVDSQVTMMFWYRQQPGQSLTLIATANQGSEATYESGFVIDKFPISRPNLTFSTLTVSNMSPEDSSIYLCSVQGWKETQYFGPGTRLLVL.

This chain links TRBV11-3 with TRBJ2-1, with TRBD2 as a possible D gene (6 bases). The CDR3 sequence is 14 residues long. Germline V gene sequence: CDR1 SGHNT, CDR2 YENEEA. The V gene lost 4 bases and the J gene lost 3 bases, with 10 bases spanning the gap. The CDR3 sequence: CASSSAGVYNEQFF. CDR3 nucleotide sequence: TGTGCCAGCAGCTCAGCGGGCGTCTACAATGAGCAGTTCTTC. The full variable domain, with the rest looked up from reference TRBV11-3 and TRBJ2-1, is EAGVVQSPRYKIIEKKQPVAFWCNPISGHNTLYWYLQNLGQGPELLIRYENEEAVDDSQLPKDRFSAERLKGVDSTLKIQPAELGDSAVYLCASSSAGVYNEQFFGPGTRLTVL.

This clone has just a few counts. V and J are TRBV23-1 and TRBJ1-5; TRBD1 might be the D (5 bases). TRBV23-1 is an ORF for which the function is uncertain. The CDR3 consists of 16 residues. Trimming stripped 4 bases from V and 0 bases from J, with 13 bases between. As DNA, the CDR3 is TGCGCCAGCAGTCTCGAGGACAACTATAGCAATCAGCCCCAGCATTTT. Translated: CASSLEDNYSNQPQHF.

This chain links TRBV5-1 with TRBJ1-1; 8 positions agree with TRBD1. V was pared by 4 bases and J by 4 bases, with 9 bases of the junction left unmatched. CDR3 size: 15 residues. Germline-derived CDR1 and CDR2 are SGHRS and YFSETQ. CDR3: CASSTSDRGFTEAFF. CDR3 in DNA: TGCGCCAGCAGCACTTCCGACAGGGGCTTCACTGAAGCTTTCTTT.